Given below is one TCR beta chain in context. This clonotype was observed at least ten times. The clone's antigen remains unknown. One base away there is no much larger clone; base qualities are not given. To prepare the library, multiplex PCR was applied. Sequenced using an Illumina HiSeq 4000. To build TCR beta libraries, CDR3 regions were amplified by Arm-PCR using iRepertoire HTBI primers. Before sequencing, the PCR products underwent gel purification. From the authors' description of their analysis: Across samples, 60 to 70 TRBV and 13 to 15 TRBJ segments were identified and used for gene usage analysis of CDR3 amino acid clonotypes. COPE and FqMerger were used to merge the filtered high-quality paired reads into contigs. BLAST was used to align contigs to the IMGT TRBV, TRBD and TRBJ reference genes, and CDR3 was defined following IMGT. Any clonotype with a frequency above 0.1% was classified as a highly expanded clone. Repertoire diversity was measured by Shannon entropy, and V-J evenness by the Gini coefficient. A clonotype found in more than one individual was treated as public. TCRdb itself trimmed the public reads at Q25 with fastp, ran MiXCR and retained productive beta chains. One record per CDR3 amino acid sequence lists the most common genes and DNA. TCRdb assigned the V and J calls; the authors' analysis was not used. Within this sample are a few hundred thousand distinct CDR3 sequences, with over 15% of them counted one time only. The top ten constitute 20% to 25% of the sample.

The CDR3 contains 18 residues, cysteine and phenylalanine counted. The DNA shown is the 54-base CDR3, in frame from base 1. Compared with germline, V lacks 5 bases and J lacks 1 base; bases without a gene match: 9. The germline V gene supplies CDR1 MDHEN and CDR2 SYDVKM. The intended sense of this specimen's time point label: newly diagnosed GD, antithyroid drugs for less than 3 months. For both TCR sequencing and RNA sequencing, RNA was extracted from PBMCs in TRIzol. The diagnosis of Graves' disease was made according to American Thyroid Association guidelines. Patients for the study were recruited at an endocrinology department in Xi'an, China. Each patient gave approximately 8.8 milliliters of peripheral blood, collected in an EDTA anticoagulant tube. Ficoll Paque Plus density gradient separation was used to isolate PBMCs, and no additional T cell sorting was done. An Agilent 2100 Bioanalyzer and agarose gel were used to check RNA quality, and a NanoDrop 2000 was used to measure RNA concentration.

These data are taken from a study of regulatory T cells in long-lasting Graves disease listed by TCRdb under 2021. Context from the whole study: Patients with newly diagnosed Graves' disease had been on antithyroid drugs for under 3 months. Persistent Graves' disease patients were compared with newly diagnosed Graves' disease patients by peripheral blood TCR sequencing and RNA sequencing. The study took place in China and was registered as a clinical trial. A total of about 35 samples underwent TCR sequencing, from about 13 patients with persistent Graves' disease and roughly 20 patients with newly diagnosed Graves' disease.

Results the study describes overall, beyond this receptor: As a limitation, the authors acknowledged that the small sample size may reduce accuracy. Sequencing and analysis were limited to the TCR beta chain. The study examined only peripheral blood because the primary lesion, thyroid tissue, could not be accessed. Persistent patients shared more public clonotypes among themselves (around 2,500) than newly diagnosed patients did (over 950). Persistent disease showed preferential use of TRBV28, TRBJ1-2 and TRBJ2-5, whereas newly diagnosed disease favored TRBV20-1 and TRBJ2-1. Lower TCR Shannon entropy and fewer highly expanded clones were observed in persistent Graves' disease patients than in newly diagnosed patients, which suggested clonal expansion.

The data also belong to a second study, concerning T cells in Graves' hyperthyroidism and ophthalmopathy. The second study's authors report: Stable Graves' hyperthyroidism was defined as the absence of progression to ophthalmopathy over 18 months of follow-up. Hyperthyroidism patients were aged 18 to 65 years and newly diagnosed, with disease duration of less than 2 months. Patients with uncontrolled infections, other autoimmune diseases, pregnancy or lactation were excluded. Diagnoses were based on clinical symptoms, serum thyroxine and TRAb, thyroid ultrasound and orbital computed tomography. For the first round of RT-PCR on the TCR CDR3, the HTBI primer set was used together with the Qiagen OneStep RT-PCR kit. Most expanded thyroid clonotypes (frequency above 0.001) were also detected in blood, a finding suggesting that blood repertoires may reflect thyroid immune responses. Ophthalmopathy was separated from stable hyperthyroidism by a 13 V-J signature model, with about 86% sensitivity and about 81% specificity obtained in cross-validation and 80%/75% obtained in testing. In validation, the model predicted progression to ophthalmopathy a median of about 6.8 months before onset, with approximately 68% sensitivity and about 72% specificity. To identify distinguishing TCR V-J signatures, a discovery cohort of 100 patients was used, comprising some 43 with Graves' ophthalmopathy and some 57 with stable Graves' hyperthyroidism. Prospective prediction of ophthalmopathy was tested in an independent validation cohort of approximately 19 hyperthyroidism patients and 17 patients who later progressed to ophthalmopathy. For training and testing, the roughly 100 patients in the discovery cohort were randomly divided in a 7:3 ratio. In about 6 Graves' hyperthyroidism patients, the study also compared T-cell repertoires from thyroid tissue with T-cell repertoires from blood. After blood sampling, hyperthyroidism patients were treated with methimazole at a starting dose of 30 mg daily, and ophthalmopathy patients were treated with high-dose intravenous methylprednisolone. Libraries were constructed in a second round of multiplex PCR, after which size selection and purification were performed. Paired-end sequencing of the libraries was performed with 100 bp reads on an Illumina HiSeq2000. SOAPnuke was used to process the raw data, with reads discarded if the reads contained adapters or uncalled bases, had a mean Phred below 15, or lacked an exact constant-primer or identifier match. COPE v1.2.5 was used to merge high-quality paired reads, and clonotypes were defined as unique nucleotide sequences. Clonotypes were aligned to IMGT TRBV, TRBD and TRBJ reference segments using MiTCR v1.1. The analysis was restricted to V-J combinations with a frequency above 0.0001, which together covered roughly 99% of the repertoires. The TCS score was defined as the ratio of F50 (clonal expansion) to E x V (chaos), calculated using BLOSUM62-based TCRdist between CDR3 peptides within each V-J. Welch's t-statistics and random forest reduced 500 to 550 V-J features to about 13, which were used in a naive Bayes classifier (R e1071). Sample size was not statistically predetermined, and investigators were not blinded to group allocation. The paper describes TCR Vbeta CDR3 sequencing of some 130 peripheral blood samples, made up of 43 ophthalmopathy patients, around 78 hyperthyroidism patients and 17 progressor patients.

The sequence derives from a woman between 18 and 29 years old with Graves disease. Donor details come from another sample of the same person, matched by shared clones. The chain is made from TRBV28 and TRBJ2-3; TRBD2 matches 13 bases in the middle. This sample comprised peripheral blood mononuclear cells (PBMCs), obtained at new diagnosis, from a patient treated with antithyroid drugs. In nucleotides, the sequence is TGTGCCAGCAGTGATCGGAGGACTAGCGGGAGTCGCACAGATACGCAGTATTTT. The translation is CASSDRRTSGSRTDTQYF.